This T cell receptor (beta chain) comes out of a study of CD4 T cells in relation to SARS-CoV-2 and coronaviruses. About the study: PBMCs were cultured with antigen for around nine days before TCR beta sequencing. Crossreactive spike epitopes shared across donors were mapped to their HLA restriction. Negative control cultures got HIV-1 Nef peptides or no peptide.

CDR1 SGHDN and CDR2 FVKESK come from the germline V gene. V trimming: 3 bases; J trimming: 2 bases; junction bases outside the gene matches: 3. There are 15 residues in the CDR3. TCRdb keeps only in-frame clones here, not all; method: immunoSEQ multiplex PCR. The sample contains under 20,000 clones, 78% of which appear only once. The study's findings and limits: Monoreactive clones expanded significantly more to SARS-CoV-2 than crossreactive clones did.

The unexposed donors gave CD4+ T cells in about 2010-2018, prior to COVID-19. Isolation of CD4+ T cells took place after about 9 days in culture. For this clone: Its specificity is not known.

The clonotype was recovered from a human donor in good health. Sequenced material: CD4+ T cells from PBMCs, cultured in vitro. This chain joins TRBV14 and TRBJ2-7, with 11 bases aligning to TRBD2. The CDR3 coding sequence is TGTGCCAGCAGCCATTTAGCGGGAGGGACCTACGAGCAGTACTTC. It specifies CASSHLAGGTYEQYF. The full variable domain, in which reference TRBV14 and TRBJ2-7 provide the parts outside the CDR3, is EAGVTQFPSHSVIEKGQTVTLRCDPISGHDNLYWYRRVMGKEIKFLLHFVKESKQDESGMPNNRFLAERTGGTYSTLKVQPAELEDSGVYFCASSHLAGGTYEQYFGPGTRLTVT.